This TCR beta chain was documented in a study of B cell selection in AIRE deficiency (dated by TCRdb to the late 2010s). Regarding the research as a whole: A comparison of TCRbeta repertoires of sorted blood CD4+ conventional T cells and regulatory T cells was made between AIRE-deficient patients and healthy controls. The TCR-sequenced cohort comprised about five AIRE-deficient APECED patients and about five healthy control donors.

The germline V gene gives CDR1 as SGHVS and CDR2 as FNYEAQ. From its cysteine to its phenylalanine, the CDR3 spans 15 amino acids. Only the CDR3 DNA stays, 45 bases, in frame from base 1. V is shortened by 3 bases, J by 0 bases, and the region joining them spans 8 bases. Paper-wide results and their limitations: Sequencing covered only TCRbeta chains, and about 35% of shared healthy-donor Treg sequences were also present in healthy Tconv, possibly due to differing TCRalpha chains. Among 3657 shared Treg TCRbeta sequences, about 30% were shared exclusively among healthy donors and over 7% exclusively among patients, which suggests that Treg selection is less efficient in the absence of AIRE. TCRBV gene usage, CDR3 length and TCR diversity in Tconv and Treg cells from AIRE-deficient patients were found to be similar to those in cells from healthy donors. Shorter CDR3s were found in shared Treg sequences, reflecting a bias toward rearrangements containing few non-templated nucleotide insertions. Approximately 31% of the Treg TCRbeta sequences shared among healthy donors were detected in patient Tconv cells, suggesting that Treg-biased clones are diverted into the Tconv compartment.

Conventional CD4 T cells were sorted as cells that were CD4+CD127+. The AIRE-deficient patients had APECED syndrome. Tconv and Treg cells for TCRbeta sequencing were sorted on a FACSAria flow cytometer. The sorted cells went into 5-ml round-bottom polystyrene tubes, and the dry cell pellets were then frozen at -80 degrees C until sequencing. The immunoSEQ platform was used to sequence the TCRbeta chain. In the authors' own workflow: Approximately 100,000 distinct in-frame TCRbeta sequences from patients and around 130,000 from healthy donors were obtained from pooled conventional T cell repertoires. Treg TCRbeta sequences found in two or more individuals were defined as public, and these public Treg TCRbeta sequences were then searched for in Tconv repertoires. Group differences were tested with Mann-Whitney U tests and Bonferroni-Dunn correction in GraphPad Prism 7.03. The table comes from immuneACCESS by way of TCRdb, which keeps in-frame sequences with V and J called. Part of the clones is missing from these tables; in studies checked, under half for an unresolved V gene and the rest for unknown reasons. V and J calls plus clone size are reproduced from that table; the DNA served to infer D and trimming. This sample comprises 20,000 to 25,000 clones, around 97% of them detected only once. 0.3% of the sample comes from the top ten.

As for this clone: It has no known antigen specificity. No per-base quality is available; no much larger clone lies one base away.

Rearrangement joined TRBV7-6 to TRBJ1-4, with the D gene not confidently named. The receptor was derived from a human donor with AIRE deficiency. Sample: conventional CD4+ T cells sorted from PBMCs. The CDR3 reads as follows: CASSLSSATNEKLFF. The DNA reads as follows: TGTGCCAGCAGCTTGAGTTCCGCAACTAATGAAAAACTGTTTTTT.